A single sample is the source of the 25 T cell receptor beta chains below, sequenced in a study of T-cell reconstitution after alpha-beta-depleted transplantation in children. A TCRbeta library incorporating unique molecular identifiers was prepared. TCRdb fed the PCR reads into MiXCR, producing one record per CDR3 protein. The repertoire has about 980,000 distinct CDR3 sequences, about 30% of them found once; the top ten carry about 28%. This sample comprised PBMCs, mostly from graft donor cells, obtained 360 days after TCRalphabeta/CD19-depleted stem cell transplant. Source of these receptors: a boy less than two years old who had a stem cell transplant for SCID, so the T cells may come from the graft donor.

This clonotype was seen more than once but under ten times. The chain links TRBV20-1 to TRBJ1-5, with TRBD1 matching over 9 bases. CDR1 DFQATT and CDR2 SNEGSKA come from the germline V gene (reference sequence). This CDR3 has 13 amino acids. V lost 8 bases, J lost 5 bases, and 7 bases stayed unmatched. The CDR3 sequence is CSTWDRDDQPQHF. DNA of the CDR3: TGCAGTACTTGGGACAGGGACGATCAGCCCCAGCATTTT.

This rearrangement joins TRBV5-1 to TRBJ2-7, with 9 bases lining up with TRBD2. The CDR3 runs 15 residues. CDR1 is SGHRS and CDR2 is YFSETQ in the germline V gene. V was clipped by 0 bases and J by 1 base; unmatched bases: 2. The DNA of the CDR3 is TGCGCCAGCAGCTTGGTGACTAGCGGTTCCTACGAGCAGTACTTC. Residues: CASSLVTSGSYEQYF.

A few counts support this clonotype. This sequence joins TRBV15 and TRBJ2-1; TRBD2 matches at 8 bases. Germline values: CDR1 LNHNV, CDR2 YYDKDF (reference sequence). The trim removed 7 bases at V and 7 bases at J, leaving 12 bases unmatched. CDR3 length: 15 residues. This chain's CDR3 is CATKSRGLGGNEQFF. The CDR3, as DNA: TGTGCCACCAAGAGTAGGGGACTAGGAGGGAATGAGCAGTTCTTC.

This chain links TRBV5-4 with TRBJ2-1; 8 bases are shared with TRBD1. The CDR3 runs to 15 residues. Germline-derived CDR1 and CDR2 are SGHNT and YYREEE (reference sequence). V shed 3 bases, J shed 4 bases, and the junction held 6 bases outside the gene matches. CDR3: CASSSRDRPYNEQFF. DNA for the CDR3: TGTGCCAGCAGCTCCCGGGACAGGCCTTACAATGAGCAGTTCTTC.

V usage is TRBV12-3 or TRBV12-4 and J usage is TRBJ2-1; no clear D gene. The V end lost 3 bases, the J end lost 4 bases, and 10 bases lay between the germline ends. The CDR3 loop spans 14 amino acids. The CDR3 DNA reads TGTGCCAGCAGTTTCCACCAGATATACAATGAGCAGTTCTTC. Amino acid sequence: CASSFHQIYNEQFF.

This clonotype was counted between two and nine times. The V and J genes are TRBV7-9 and TRBJ1-4; TRBD1 agrees at 7 bases. Unmatched junction bases numbered 6, after V lost 5 bases and J lost 0 bases. Germline CDR1 reads SEHNR; CDR2 reads FQNEAQ (reference sequence). The CDR3 is made up of 16 amino acids. CDR3 sequence: CASSRQGGATNEKLFF. The CDR3 region has the DNA TGTGCCAGCAGCCGACAGGGTGGGGCAACTAATGAAAAACTGTTTTTT.

Only a few counts were recorded for this clonotype. The CDR3 ends on some other residue instead of the conserved phenylalanine or tryptophan, so this is likely a read error. The genes are TRBV5-1 and TRBJ2-1; possible D gene TRBD1, 5 bases. This CDR3 region has 17 residues. The germline gives CDR1 SGHRS, CDR2 YFSETQ. With 0 bases removed from V and 2 bases from J, the gap between germline ends came to 15 bases. The CDR3 DNA follows: TGCGCCAGCAGCTTGGATGCAGGGATAGAGCCCTACAATGAGCAGTTCTGC. This encodes CASSLDAGIEPYNEQFC.

V and J are TRBV11-2 and TRBJ2-3; TRBD2 matches 10 bases. This CDR3 comprises 18 residues. Germline V gene data show CDR1 as SGHAT and CDR2 as FQNNGV. V shed 3 bases and J 0 bases; nucleotides not matched to a gene: 9. CDR3 sequence: CASSFLSSGGLSTDTQYF. The CDR3 nucleotides are TGTGCCAGCAGCTTTTTGTCTAGCGGGGGTCTTAGCACAGATACGCAGTATTTT.

This clonotype was counted a few times. The chain couples TRBV12-3 or TRBV12-4 to TRBJ1-5; D is perhaps TRBD1 (5 bases). CDR3 length: 15 amino acids. V lost 6 bases and J lost 6, with 18 bases in between. DNA of the CDR3: TGTGCCAGCAGCCCAACAAGGGTTGGGGGTCAGCCCCAGCATTTT. Encoded protein: CASSPTRVGGQPQHF.

Turning to this clonotype: Mismatch with germline at one junction end may stem from a read error. The chain employs TRBV6-1 and TRBJ1-1; D is unresolved. The V gene's germline CDR1 is MNHNS and CDR2 SASEGT. This CDR3 is 13 amino acids long. CDR3 in DNA: TGTGCCACCAGTGAAGGCGGGAACACTGAAGCTTTCTTT. This translates into CATSEGGNTEAFF.

This clonotype was counted only a few times. CDR3 DNA sequence: TGTGCCAGCACCGCCGACAGGGGGCCCTACGAGCAGTACTTC. It translates to CASTADRGPYEQYF. V and J are TRBV7-2 and TRBJ2-7; 10 bases agree with TRBD1. Germline CDR1 and CDR2: SGHTA and FQGNSA. V shed 7 bases, J shed 2 bases, and the junction held 5 bases outside the gene matches. The length of the CDR3 is 14 residues.

The V and J genes are TRBV27 and TRBJ2-3; 8 positions agree with TRBD2. The CDR3 sequence is 15 residues long. CDR1 is MNHEY and CDR2 is SMNVEV in the germline V gene (reference sequence). V shed 10 bases and J 1 base; nucleotides not matched to a gene: 10. The CDR3 loop is CATGGGWDRTDTQYF. The CDR3 DNA reads TGTGCCACCGGGGGGGGTTGGGACCGCACAGATACGCAGTATTTT.

The V call is TRBV6-1, the J call TRBJ2-3; D possibly matches TRBD1 or TRBD2 (5 bases each). This CDR3 is built from 13 residues. V lost 6 bases and J lost 5, with 12 bases in between. From germline, CDR1 is MNHNS and CDR2 SASEGT. This chain's CDR3 is CASRRDLIDTQYF. The CDR3 nucleotides are TGTGCCAGCAGACGGGACCTCATAGATACGCAGTATTTT.

This clonotype has only a few counts. The rearrangement links TRBV7-3 to TRBJ1-1; the D is unclear. The V and J ends lost 4 bases and 2 bases respectively, with 11 bases between them. The length of the CDR3 is 14 residues. The germline V gene has CDR1 SGHTA and CDR2 FQGTGA. CDR3: CASSYGPTNTEAFF. Here the CDR3 DNA reads TGTGCCAGCAGCTATGGACCGACCAACACTGAAGCTTTCTTT. The entire variable domain, with the rest obtained from reference TRBV7-3 and TRBJ1-1, is as follows: GAGVSQTPSNKVTEKGKYVELRCDPISGHTALYWYRQSLGQGPEFLIYFQGTGAADDSGLPNDRFFAVRPEGSVSTLKIQRTERGDSAVYLCASSYGPTNTEAFFGQGTRLTVV.

The genes are TRBV4-1 and TRBJ2-5; no clear D gene. Trimming removed 1 base at V and 5 bases at J, with 8 bases between. The CDR3 spans 13 residues. Germline CDR1 is MGHRA and CDR2 is YSYEKL. The CDR3 DNA reads as TGCGCCAGCAGCCAAGCCAGTTGGGAGACCCAGTACTTC. As protein: CASSQASWETQYF.

This clonotype was observed at least ten times. This sequence joins TRBV5-1 and TRBJ1-1, with D unclear. Per germline, CDR1 SGHRS and CDR2 YFSETQ. V lost 4 bases and J 1 base, leaving 8 bases between the germline ends. The CDR3 spans 13 residues. CDR3 region: CASSPDWNTEAFF. The CDR3 coding sequence is TGCGCCAGCAGCCCGGACTGGAACACTGAAGCTTTCTTT.

This chain uses TRBV6-1 with TRBJ1-3; D is possibly TRBD1 (5 bases). Germline values: CDR1 MNHNS, CDR2 SASEGT. The V end was cut by 5 bases, the J end by 0 bases, with 11 bases between. The CDR3 is 15 amino acids. CDR3 DNA: TGTGCCAGCAGTAGACAGTACCGCTCTGGAAACACCATATATTTT. As protein: CASSRQYRSGNTIYF.

The genes are TRBV5-1 and TRBJ2-4, with no clear D. The V gene lost 0 bases and the J gene lost 2 bases, with 12 bases spanning the gap. The CDR3 is 16 residues long. Per the germline V gene, CDR1 is SGHRS and CDR2 is YFSETQ. CDR3 nucleotides: TGCGCCAGCAGCTTGGGGGCCAGGTCTCCCAAAAACATTCAGTACTTC. Translated: CASSLGARSPKNIQYF.

There are a few counts of this clonotype. J is TRBJ1-2 and V is TRBV4-1; D is perhaps TRBD1 (5 bases). CDR3 length: 14 amino acids. The V gene lost 1 base and the J gene lost 8 bases, with 14 bases spanning the gap. Germline CDR1 reads MGHRA; CDR2 reads YSYEKL. The chain's CDR3 is CASSQVGGAHGYTF. Written as DNA, the CDR3 is TGCGCCAGCAGCCAAGTAGGTGGGGCGCACGGCTACACCTTC.

The chain uses TRBV4-3 and TRBJ1-2; TRBD1 matches at 8 bases. The V and J ends lost 1 base and 2 bases, in that order; junction bases with no gene match: 6. CDR3 length equals 16 residues. The germline CDR1 and CDR2 sequences are LGHNA and YSLEER. In DNA form, the CDR3 reads TGCGCCAGCAGCCAAGCGTCCGGACAGGGCAACTATGGCTACACCTTC. Encoded protein: CASSQASGQGNYGYTF.

V and J are TRBV7-9 and TRBJ1-1; weak D call: TRBD1 (5 bases). Per germline, CDR1 SEHNR and CDR2 FQNEAQ (reference sequence). This CDR3 contains 14 residues. V dropped 3 bases and J dropped 0 bases, with 8 bases sitting between them. Here the CDR3 reads CASSFKQVNTEAFF. In nucleotides, the CDR3 is TGTGCCAGCAGCTTCAAACAGGTGAACACTGAAGCTTTCTTT.

This clonotype turned up a few times. The V call is TRBV18, the J call TRBJ1-2, with a tentative D call TRBD1 (6 bases). V lost 0 bases and J 8 bases, leaving 13 bases between the germline ends. The CDR3 consists of 14 residues. Germline CDR1 and CDR2: KGHSH and LQKENI. The DNA for the CDR3 is TGTGCCAGCTCACCACCAACAGGGAACCGCGGCTACACCTTC. It yields the protein CASSPPTGNRGYTF.

This clonotype appeared a few times. The J gene is TRBJ1-6, the V gene TRBV6-1; 10 nucleotides match TRBD1. Germline values: CDR1 MNHNS, CDR2 SASEGT. The V segment lost 6 bases and the J segment 4 bases; nucleotides outside the gene matches: 3. The CDR3 spans 15 residues. CDR3 in amino acids: CASSWGQGYNSPLHF. CDR3 DNA sequence: TGTGCCAGCAGCTGGGGACAGGGGTATAATTCACCCCTCCACTTT.

This clonotype was picked up a small number of times. This chain connects TRBV27 to TRBJ2-7; a weak D match, TRBD1 (6 bases). The CDR3 has 14 amino acids. Between the trimmed V and J ends, which lost 6 bases and 0 bases, there was a span of 12 bases. Per the germline V gene, CDR1 is MNHEY and CDR2 is SMNVEV (reference sequence). The CDR3 sequence is CASRTDRLSYEQYF. CDR3 sequence (DNA): TGTGCCAGCAGGACCGACAGGCTCTCCTACGAGCAGTACTTC.

The J gene is TRBJ2-2, the V gene TRBV7-2; perhaps D is TRBD1 or TRBD2 (5 bases each). V dropped 2 bases and J dropped 6 bases, with 16 bases sitting between them. CDR1 SGHTA and CDR2 FQGNSA come from the germline V gene. CDR3 length: 16 residues. The CDR3 DNA reads as TGTGCCAGCAGCTTAATTCGGGGCCGAGGGTCCGGGGAGCTGTTTTTT. Its protein product is CASSLIRGRGSGELFF.